The sequence of this T cell receptor (beta chain) was determined in a study of T cell responses to AZD1222 COVID-19 vaccine (dated by TCRdb to about 2021). Study-level background: Because spike-specific TCR depth and breadth did not differ between the two schedules, AZD1222 recipients who got a second dose at roughly 4 weeks were pooled with those who got a second dose at roughly 12 weeks. TCR sequencing was performed for some 250 trial participants, of whom about 200 were given two doses of AZD1222 and around 26 were given two doses of MenACWY control vaccine. Trial participants were enrolled into age subgroups of 18-55, 56-69 and 70-plus years, which contained about 150, 28 and 57 TCR-sequenced participants, respectively. Study-wide findings and limitations: Vaccine-associated CD4 TCRs spanned the whole spike protein, with dominant responses in regions 160-218 and 743-854. Most participants were white British and females outnumbered males, and the authors suggested that clonal diversity may have been underestimated. The 56-69-year group was small, and its depth increase did not reach significance, likely because of low power. Reportedly, almost half of the unique spike-specific TCRs recognized epitopes lying outside the regions that are mutated in the B.1.351 and B.1.1.7 variants. Conclusions about previously exposed vaccinees are limited because only a handful of AZD1222 recipients were SARS-CoV-2 seropositive at baseline. After two AZD1222 doses, spike-specific TCR breadth and depth were significantly higher than at day 0 and than in MenACWY recipients. Because no day 14 peak-response samples were available, the repertoires could be characterized only after the peak T cell response.

The CDR3 regions of human TCRbeta chains were analyzed by immunosequencing. From the authors' description of their analysis: Repertoire TCRs were checked for matches against a reference library of SARS-CoV-2-specific TCRs that had been generated using the MIRA antigen-specificity platform. Breadth meant the fraction of unique TCRs that were SARS-CoV-2-associated, whereas depth meant the fraction of total T cells that were SARS-CoV-2-associated. Using the MIRA data, every spike-specific TCR was mapped to the spike region that the TCR reacted to and assigned to either a CD4 or a CD8 class. Log10-transformed breadth and depth values were compared by one-way ANOVA with Sidak's multiple comparisons tests. Held by TCRdb, this immuneACCESS table contains in-frame sequences only and omits some clones. Under half of the omission traces to an unresolved V gene where checked; the cause of the rest is unknown. V, J and clone size are those of that table, while D and trimming were read from the DNA. The sample table contains about 99,000 clones; only one count was recorded for 75% to 90% of them. Around 20% of the sample is held by the ten biggest clonotypes.

Remarks on this clone: There is no known antigen for this receptor. No base-level quality is on record; no much larger clone is a single base apart.

The germline V gene (reference sequence) provides CDR1 LNHNV and CDR2 YYDKDF. V is reduced by 0 bases and J by 0 bases, leaving a spacing of 5 bases between them. Taken from cysteine to phenylalanine, the CDR3 has 14 residues. The read is trimmed to its CDR3 DNA, 42 bases read in frame from base 1. Per the publication, the time point label means: baseline before first vaccination. Vaccinee samples were obtained from the UK trials COV001 and COV002, which included a single-blind randomized controlled phase 2/3 trial of AZD1222 (ChAdOx1 nCoV-19) in healthy adults. Trial participant PBMC samples were collected at day 0 and day 28 after the second dose for TCRbeta chain sequencing.

The sequence derives from an adult in good health. Sequences were derived from peripheral blood, sampled on day 0 of AZD1222 vaccination. The V and J genes are TRBV15 and TRBJ2-5, with no confident D gene call. The CDR3 reads CATSRDGYQETQYF. The base sequence is TGTGCCACCAGCAGAGATGGGTACCAAGAGACCCAGTACTTC.